This T cell receptor (beta chain) was retrieved from a study of blood T cell repertoires in COVID-19. Study-wide background: Sources were T cells, B-cell-depleted T cells, or PBMCs; the material itself was cDNA or gDNA.

CDR1 LGHDT and CDR2 YNNKEL come from the germline V gene (reference sequence). The V end lost 8 bases, the J end lost 1 base, and 17 bases lay between the germline ends. The CDR3 contains 16 residues. Assay used: immunoSEQ multiplex PCR; TCRdb lists only in-frame clones, some missing. Of 70,000 to 90,000 clones listed, 80% to 90% were seen once; the top ten hold roughly 1.2%. Adults between about 18 and 95 years of age took part from about two dozen US areas. The chain employs TRBV3-1 (or the pseudogene TRBV3-2) and TRBJ2-2, with D unresolved. This clonotype originated in a woman aged 50 to 65 with acute COVID-19. The sample comprised PBMCs or T cells enriched from blood (not recorded which). The CDR3: CASSFLTERNTGELFF. In DNA, the CDR3 is TGTGCCAGCTCCTTTCTAACCGAGCGGAACACCGGGGAGCTGTTTTTT.